These T cell receptor beta chains were read from a single sample in a study of blood T cell repertoires in COVID-19. Assay: immunoSEQ multiplex PCR; the TCRdb copy retains only in-frame clones and omits some. The sample has 100,000 to 150,000 clones; more than 60% are singletons. The sequenced sample was peripheral blood. The source of these receptors is a woman between 70 and 85 years old with acute or convalescent COVID-19. Both conserved end residues are part of each CDR3. The D gene is left open where the match is weak.

V: TRBV5-6
D: TRBD1
CDR3: CASSGDRGQGYTF

V: TRBV5-4
D: TRBD1
CDR3: CASSPGGGQGRRNTIYF

V: TRBV6-1
D: TRBD1
CDR3: CASSESLQGFDTQYF

V: TRBV28
D: -
CDR3: CASSLDGALDEQFF

V: TRBV6-5
D: -
CDR3: CASSTPPGNTEAFF

V: TRBV5-1
D: -
CDR3: CASSLIGGADTEAFF

V: TRBV5-1
D: TRBD2
CDR3: CASSRTSGSNNEQFF

V: TRBV29-1
D: TRBD1
CDR3: CSAGQGTGELFF

V: TRBV30
D: -
CDR3: CAWSGGSAGELFF

V: TRBV9
D: TRBD1
CDR3: CASSVDTTGGYGYTF

V: TRBV15
D: TRBD1
CDR3: CATSPDGRTGYNEQFF

V: TRBV9
D: -
CDR3: CASSFGGGFNNEQFF

V: TRBV2
D: -
CDR3: CASSEVMQGVYGYTF

V: TRBV27
D: TRBD1
CDR3: CASSFQRPGGINEQYF

V: TRBV12-5
D: -
CDR3: CASGLGQPWTEAFF

V: TRBV7-2
D: -
CDR3: CASRRGPGELFF

V: TRBV7-9
D: -
CDR3: CASSFRRPGETQYF

V: TRBV7-3
D: TRBD1
CDR3: CASSEQGAVTGELFF

V: TRBV30
D: TRBD1
CDR3: CAWGTGVSYEQYF

V: TRBV28
D: -
CDR3: CASSPPGHGNTIYF

V: TRBV3-1/TRBV3-2
D: -
CDR3: CASSQDIGNEQYF

V: TRBV2
D: TRBD1
CDR3: CASSAKTGVYGYTF

V: TRBV29-1
D: -
CDR3: CSAGGADTNEKLFF

V: TRBV25-1
D: -
CDR3: CASSGWGATNYGYTF

V: TRBV27
D: TRBD2
CDR3: CASSLSQLAASYNEQFF

V: TRBV12-3/TRBV12-4
D: -
CDR3: CASSLKRGSPLHF

V: TRBV28
D: -
CDR3: CASRLPTSGELFF

V: TRBV19
D: -
CDR3: CASRITQYSGNTIYF

V: TRBV5-6
D: -
CDR3: CASSTGGWADTQYF

V: TRBV6-6
D: -
CDR3: CASSYFLEAARDGYTF

V: TRBV5-1
D: TRBD1
CDR3: CASSQTRGSEAFF

V: TRBV5-1
D: -
CDR3: CASSFQGGMNTEAFF

V: TRBV5-1
D: TRBD1
CDR3: CASSRTGGPNTEAFF

V: TRBV6-6
D: TRBD1
CDR3: CASSYSGTGTDQPQHF

V: TRBV10-3
D: TRBD1
CDR3: CAITRDRSYNEQFF

V: TRBV12-5
D: -
CDR3: CASGGGQTYEQYF

V: TRBV6-2/TRBV6-3
D: -
CDR3: CASSYSPGASTNEKLFF

V: TRBV5-5
D: -
CDR3: CASSGAYEQYF

V: TRBV7-8
D: TRBD1
CDR3: CASSSGQGLMNTEAFF

V: TRBV10-1
D: -
CDR3: CASSREELTYNQPQHF

V: TRBV14
D: -
CDR3: CASSQDLDSYEQYF

V: TRBV4-1
D: TRBD2
CDR3: CASSPLERGGNTQYF

V: TRBV9
D: TRBD1
CDR3: CASSARQGIYGYTF

V: TRBV5-1
D: -
CDR3: CASSLELARDIQYF

V: TRBV11-2
D: TRBD2
CDR3: CASSLGWASGGAHQETQYF

V: TRBV7-9
D: TRBD1
CDR3: CASSTATGARQETQYF

V: TRBV4-1
D: TRBD1
CDR3: CASSPRGTATEAFF